This T cell receptor (beta chain) was captured by sequencing in a study of blood T cell repertoires in COVID-19. Membership in each cohort depended on participant-reported clinical history. Recovered participants had two consecutive negative NP/OP PCR tests, healthcare professional clearance, or symptom resolution. Per the germline V gene, CDR1 is SEHNR and CDR2 is FQNEAQ (reference sequence). This CDR3 spans 14 amino acids. Trimming took 6 bases from V and 4 from J, leaving 12 bases between them. Study processing details: Reference gene primer amplification yielded estimated nucleated cell counts. Produced via immunoSEQ multiplex PCR; TCRdb's table is partial and in-frame only. V, J and clone size derive from that table, while D and trimming were established from the DNA sequence. Here the sample spans about 380,000 clones, about 88% being singletons.

Sequenced sample: PBMCs or T cells enriched from blood (not recorded which). V gene TRBV7-9 combines with J gene TRBJ1-4; D is undetermined. The source of this sequence is a woman between 18 and 29 years old who had recovered from COVID-19. CDR3 nucleotide sequence: TGTGCCAGCAGTCGCGTTTCTTTTAATGAAAAACTGTTTTTT. Its translation is CASSRVSFNEKLFF.